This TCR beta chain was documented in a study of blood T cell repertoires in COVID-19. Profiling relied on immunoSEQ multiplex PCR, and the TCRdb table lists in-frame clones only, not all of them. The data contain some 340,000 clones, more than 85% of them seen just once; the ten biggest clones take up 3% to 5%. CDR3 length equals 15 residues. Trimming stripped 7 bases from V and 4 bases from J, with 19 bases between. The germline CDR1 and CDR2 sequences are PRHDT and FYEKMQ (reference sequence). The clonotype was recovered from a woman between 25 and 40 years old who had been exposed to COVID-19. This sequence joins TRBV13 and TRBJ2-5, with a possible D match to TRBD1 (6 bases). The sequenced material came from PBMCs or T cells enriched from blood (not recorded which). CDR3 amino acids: CASTYSRGSGETQYF. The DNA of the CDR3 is TGTGCCAGCACCTACTCTAGGGGGTCGGGAGAGACCCAGTACTTC.